This passage covers 14 T cell receptor beta chains from one sample sequenced in a study of radiation and T cells in renal cell carcinoma. The protocol was immunoSEQ multiplex PCR, while the TCRdb copy is restricted to in-frame clones and leaves out a portion. The sample carries about 150,000 clones, about 87% recorded once. Time point in this sample: blood 2 weeks post-SBRT. Indicated treatment: 15 Gy SBRT to primary tumor, nephrectomy 4 weeks later. The material was blood, obtained from a patient whose treatment included radiotherapy and nephrectomy. The receptors stem from a woman in her forties or fifties with renal cell carcinoma.

The rearrangement uses TRBV9 and TRBJ2-5, with TRBD2 matching 7 bases. CDR3 size: 18 residues. In germline, CDR1 is SGDLS, CDR2 YYNGEE. Trimming removed 4 bases from V and 2 bases from J; junction bases left unmatched: 17. The CDR3 is CASSPPRLGEGRQETQYF. As DNA, the CDR3 is TGTGCCAGCAGCCCCCCCCGCTTGGGGGAGGGTCGTCAAGAGACCCAGTACTTC.

The J gene is TRBJ2-3, the V gene TRBV19, with TRBD2 matching over 8 bases. The ends lost 4 bases at V and 2 bases at J; junction bases unmatched: 2. CDR1 and CDR2 (germline): LNHDA, SQIVND (reference sequence). The length of the CDR3 is 14 residues. This chain's CDR3 is CASSKAGATDTQYF. As DNA, the CDR3 is TGTGCCAGTAGTAAAGCGGGGGCCACAGATACGCAGTATTTT.

CDR3 in amino acids: CASSQASEIGKAFF. CDR3 nucleotide sequence: TGCGCCAGCAGCCAAGCTTCGGAAATCGGCAAGGCTTTCTTT. The gene calls are TRBV4-1 and TRBJ1-1; D is ambiguous. Germline-derived CDR1 and CDR2 are MGHRA and YSYEKL. V was clipped by 1 base and J by 11 bases, with 17 bases between them. The CDR3 sequence is 14 residues long.

This chain connects TRBV7-8 to TRBJ2-7, with 10 bases lining up with TRBD2. This CDR3 has 14 residues. V trimming: 5 bases; J trimming: 4 bases; junction bases outside the gene matches: 5. Looked up from germline, CDR1 is SGHVS and CDR2 is FQNEAQ. CDR3 DNA sequence: TGTGCCAGCAGCCGGGGACTAGCGACATACGAGCAGTACTTC. The encoded protein is CASSRGLATYEQYF.

The chain carries TRBV5-1 and TRBJ2-7; D remains ambiguous. Germline V gene sequence: CDR1 SGHRS, CDR2 YFSETQ. Between the trimmed V and J ends, which lost 0 bases and 0 bases, there was a span of 7 bases. This CDR3 spans 14 amino acids. The CDR3 DNA is TGCGCCAGCAGCTTGGTTACTGTCTCCTACGAGCAGTACTTC. Its protein product is CASSLVTVSYEQYF.

This rearrangement joins TRBV5-1 to TRBJ2-7; the D gene is possibly TRBD1 (5 bases). The CDR3 has 14 residues. CDR1 is SGHRS and CDR2 is YFSETQ in the germline V gene. V shed 2 bases and J shed 5 bases, with 14 bases lying between them. The CDR3 coding sequence is TGCGCCAGCAGCTTTGGCAGGGCCCTGGACGAGCAGTACTTC. Translated: CASSFGRALDEQYF.

This sequence joins TRBV11-2 and TRBJ2-7; 7 bases align to TRBD2. The CDR3 is 15 residues long. Looked up from germline, CDR1 is SGHAT and CDR2 is FQNNGV. The junction had 9 bases not matched to a gene; V was cut back by 2 bases and J by 5 bases. The CDR3 DNA follows: TGTGCCAGCAGCTTAAGACCCAGGGAGGGACACGAGCAGTACTTC. As protein: CASSLRPREGHEQYF.

This chain links TRBV9 with TRBJ1-3; 8 bases agree with TRBD1. Per germline, CDR1 SGDLS and CDR2 YYNGEE. Losses at the gene ends were 3 bases for V and 4 bases for J; bases not matched to a gene: 6. This CDR3 is 15 amino acids long. The CDR3 nucleotides read TGTGCCAGCAGCGCAGACAGGGGAATCGGAAACACCATATATTTT. Protein: CASSADRGIGNTIYF.

The chain has TRBV2 and TRBJ2-3; D is ambiguous. Trimming took 4 bases from V and 2 from J, leaving 7 bases between them. Germline V gene data show CDR1 as SNHLY and CDR2 as FYNNEI. CDR3 length equals 13 residues. CDR3 amino acids: CASSVGFTDTQYF. The CDR3 DNA sequence: TGTGCCAGCAGTGTCGGCTTCACAGATACGCAGTATTTT.

This chain joins TRBV7-9 and TRBJ1-2; TRBD1 matches 9 bases. Germline V gives CDR1 SEHNR, CDR2 FQNEAQ (reference sequence). With V trimmed by 5 bases and J by 8 bases, 9 bases remained unmatched. This CDR3 region has 14 residues. This CDR3 is CASSTTGGAGGYTF. In DNA, the CDR3 is TGTGCCAGCAGCACCACAGGGGGCGCGGGCGGCTACACCTTC.

The rearrangement joins TRBV6-1 to TRBJ2-5; 8 nucleotides agree with TRBD1. The length of the CDR3 is 16 residues. Germline V CDR1 and CDR2: MNHNS, SASEGT. Unmatched junction bases numbered 5, after V lost 1 base and J lost 1 base. The CDR3 region is CASSEGAGGSQETQYF. The DNA of the CDR3 is TGTGCCAGCAGTGAAGGAGCAGGGGGCTCCCAAGAGACCCAGTACTTC.

V and J are TRBV7-2 and TRBJ2-2; D gene unclear. The CDR3 extends over 15 amino acids. V lost 1 base and J lost 0, with 6 bases in between. Germline CDR1 and CDR2: SGHTA and FQGNSA. This CDR3 is CASSLGPTNTGELFF. The CDR3 region has the DNA TGTGCCAGCAGCTTAGGGCCTACGAACACCGGGGAGCTGTTTTTT.

V is TRBV5-4 and J is TRBJ2-6; D uncertain. The CDR3 runs 17 residues. The germline gives CDR1 SGHNT, CDR2 YYREEE (reference sequence). With 3 bases removed from V and 2 bases from J, the gap between germline ends came to 15 bases. The CDR3 coding sequence is TGTGCCAGCAGCTCAAGCCCAGAGATTCCTGGGGCCAACGTCCTGACTTTC. Protein sequence: CASSSSPEIPGANVLTF.

The chain joins TRBV10-1 to TRBJ2-1, with 8 bases fitting TRBD2. The CDR3 spans 14 residues. Germline lookup yields CDR1 WNHNN and CDR2 SYGVQD (reference sequence). Unmatched junction bases numbered 6, after V lost 2 bases and J lost 9 bases. The CDR3 nucleotides read TGCGCCAGCAGTGAGCGGGGGGGCCTTGGTGAGCAGTTCTTC. Translation gives CASSERGGLGEQFF.